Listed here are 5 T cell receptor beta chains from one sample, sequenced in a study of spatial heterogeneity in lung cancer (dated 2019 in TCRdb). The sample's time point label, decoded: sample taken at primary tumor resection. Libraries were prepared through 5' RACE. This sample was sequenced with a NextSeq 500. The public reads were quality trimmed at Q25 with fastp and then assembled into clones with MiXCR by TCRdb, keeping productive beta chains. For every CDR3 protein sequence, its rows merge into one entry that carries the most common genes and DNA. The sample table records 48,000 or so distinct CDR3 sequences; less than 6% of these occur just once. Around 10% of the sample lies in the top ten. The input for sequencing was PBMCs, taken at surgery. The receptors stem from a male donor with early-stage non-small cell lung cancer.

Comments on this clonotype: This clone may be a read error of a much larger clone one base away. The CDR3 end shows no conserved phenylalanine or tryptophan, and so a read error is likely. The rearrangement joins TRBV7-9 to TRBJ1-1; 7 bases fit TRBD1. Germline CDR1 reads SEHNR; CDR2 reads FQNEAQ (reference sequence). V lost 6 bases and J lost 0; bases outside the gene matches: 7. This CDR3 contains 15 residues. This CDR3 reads CASRGTDRMNTEAFS. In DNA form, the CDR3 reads TGTGCCAGCAGAGGCACGGACAGGATGAACACTGAAGCTTTCTCT.

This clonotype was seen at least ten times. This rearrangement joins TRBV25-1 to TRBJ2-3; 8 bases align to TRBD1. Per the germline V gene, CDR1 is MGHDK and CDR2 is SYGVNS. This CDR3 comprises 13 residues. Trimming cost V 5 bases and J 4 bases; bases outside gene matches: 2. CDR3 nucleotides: TGTGCCAGCAGTAAACAGGGGGCAGATACGCAGTATTTT. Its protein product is CASSKQGADTQYF.

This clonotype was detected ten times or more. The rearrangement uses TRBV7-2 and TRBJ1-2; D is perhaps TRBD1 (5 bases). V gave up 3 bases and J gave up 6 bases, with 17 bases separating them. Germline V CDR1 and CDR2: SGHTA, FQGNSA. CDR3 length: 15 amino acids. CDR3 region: CASSFDFGGGDGYTF. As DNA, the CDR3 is TGTGCCAGCAGCTTCGATTTCGGGGGAGGGGATGGCTACACCTTC.

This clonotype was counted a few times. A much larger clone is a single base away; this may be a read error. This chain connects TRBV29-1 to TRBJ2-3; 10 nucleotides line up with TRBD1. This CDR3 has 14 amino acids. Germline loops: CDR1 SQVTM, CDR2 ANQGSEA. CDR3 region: CSAMTGGHTDTRYF. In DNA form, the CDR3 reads TGCAGCGCTATGACAGGGGGCCACACAGATACGCGGTATTTT.

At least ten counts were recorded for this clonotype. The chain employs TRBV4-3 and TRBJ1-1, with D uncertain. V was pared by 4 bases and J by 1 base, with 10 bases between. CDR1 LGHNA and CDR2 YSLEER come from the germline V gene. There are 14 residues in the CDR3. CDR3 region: CASSLYQRNTEAFF. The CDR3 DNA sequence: TGCGCCAGCAGCCTCTACCAGCGGAACACTGAAGCTTTCTTT.